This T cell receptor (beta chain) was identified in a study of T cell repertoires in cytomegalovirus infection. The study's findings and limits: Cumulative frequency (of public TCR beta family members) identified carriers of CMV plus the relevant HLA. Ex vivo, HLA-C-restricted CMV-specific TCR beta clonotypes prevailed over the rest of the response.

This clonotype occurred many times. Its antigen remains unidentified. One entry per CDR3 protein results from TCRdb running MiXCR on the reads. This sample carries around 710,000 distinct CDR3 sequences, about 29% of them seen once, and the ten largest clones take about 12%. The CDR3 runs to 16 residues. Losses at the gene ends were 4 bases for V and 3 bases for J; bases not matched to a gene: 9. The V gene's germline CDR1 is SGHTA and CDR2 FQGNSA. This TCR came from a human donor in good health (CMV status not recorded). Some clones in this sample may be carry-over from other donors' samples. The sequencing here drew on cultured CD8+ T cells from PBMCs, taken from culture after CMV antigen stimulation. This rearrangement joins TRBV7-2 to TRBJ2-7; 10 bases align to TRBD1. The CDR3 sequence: CASSSGQGVNLYEQYF. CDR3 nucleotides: TGTGCCAGCAGCTCCGGACAGGGGGTAAACCTCTACGAGCAGTACTTC.